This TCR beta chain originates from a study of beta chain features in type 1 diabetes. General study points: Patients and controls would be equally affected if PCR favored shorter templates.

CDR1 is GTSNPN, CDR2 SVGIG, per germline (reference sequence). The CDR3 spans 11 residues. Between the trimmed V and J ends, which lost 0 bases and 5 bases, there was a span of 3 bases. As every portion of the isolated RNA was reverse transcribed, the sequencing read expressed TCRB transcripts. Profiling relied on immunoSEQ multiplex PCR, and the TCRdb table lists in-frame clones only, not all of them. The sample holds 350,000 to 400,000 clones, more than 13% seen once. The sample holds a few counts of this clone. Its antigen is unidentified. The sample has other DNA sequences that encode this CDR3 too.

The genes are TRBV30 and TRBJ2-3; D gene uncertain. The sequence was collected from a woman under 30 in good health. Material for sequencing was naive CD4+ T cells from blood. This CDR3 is CAWSVLDTQYF. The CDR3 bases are TGTGCCTGGAGTGTCCTAGATACGCAGTATTTT.